This T cell receptor beta chain emerged from a study of blood T cell repertoires in COVID-19. Across the whole study: Donors in the United States, Italy and Spain gave samples during acute or convalescent COVID-19.

The CDR3 totals 17 residues. With V trimmed by 1 base and J by 0 bases, 4 bases remained unmatched. Germline V lookup: CDR1 PRHDT, CDR2 FYEKMQ (reference sequence). TCRdb's table, derived via immunoSEQ multiplex PCR, lists solely in-frame clones and lacks some. The sample carries tens of thousands of clones, 84% recorded once. This chain uses TRBV13 with TRBJ2-3; 10 positions match TRBD2. This sequence originates from a middle-aged man with active or convalescent COVID-19. Sequenced: peripheral blood. The CDR3 nucleotides are TGTGCCAGCAGCTTAGCGCTAGCGGGGGCGAGCACAGATACGCAGTATTTT. It codes for CASSLALAGASTDTQYF.